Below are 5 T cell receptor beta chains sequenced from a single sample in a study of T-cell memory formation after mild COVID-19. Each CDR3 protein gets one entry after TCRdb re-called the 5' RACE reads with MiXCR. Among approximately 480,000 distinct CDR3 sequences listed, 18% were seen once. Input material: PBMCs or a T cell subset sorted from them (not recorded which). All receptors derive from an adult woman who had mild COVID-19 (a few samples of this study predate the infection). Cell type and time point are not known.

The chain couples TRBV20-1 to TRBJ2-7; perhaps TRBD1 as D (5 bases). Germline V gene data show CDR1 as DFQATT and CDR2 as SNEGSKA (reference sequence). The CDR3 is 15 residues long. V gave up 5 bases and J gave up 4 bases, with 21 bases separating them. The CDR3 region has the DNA TGCAGTGCTTCCTCGGGCGAAGGGGCAGGATACGAGCAGTACTTC. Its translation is CSASSGEGAGYEQYF.

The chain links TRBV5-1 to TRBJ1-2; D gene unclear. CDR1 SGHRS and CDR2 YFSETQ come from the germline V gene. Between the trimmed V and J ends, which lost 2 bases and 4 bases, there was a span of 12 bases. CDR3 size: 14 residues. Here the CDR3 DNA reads TGCGCCAGCAGCTTTGGTGGGGTAGGCTATGGCTACACCTTC. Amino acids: CASSFGGVGYGYTF.

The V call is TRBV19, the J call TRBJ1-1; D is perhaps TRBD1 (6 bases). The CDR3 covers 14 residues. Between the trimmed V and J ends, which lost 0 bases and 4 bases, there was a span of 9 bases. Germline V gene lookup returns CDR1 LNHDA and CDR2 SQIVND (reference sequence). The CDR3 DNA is TGTGCCAGTAGTATAGAGGGAGGGGGCACTGAAGCTTTCTTT. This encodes CASSIEGGGTEAFF.

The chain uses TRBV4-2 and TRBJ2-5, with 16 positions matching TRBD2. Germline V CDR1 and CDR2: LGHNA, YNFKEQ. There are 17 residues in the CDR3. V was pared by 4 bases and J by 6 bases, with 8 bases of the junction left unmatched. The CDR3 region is CASSLGTSGRALKTQYF. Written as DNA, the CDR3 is TGTGCCAGCAGCCTTGGGACTAGCGGGAGGGCCTTAAAGACCCAGTACTTC.

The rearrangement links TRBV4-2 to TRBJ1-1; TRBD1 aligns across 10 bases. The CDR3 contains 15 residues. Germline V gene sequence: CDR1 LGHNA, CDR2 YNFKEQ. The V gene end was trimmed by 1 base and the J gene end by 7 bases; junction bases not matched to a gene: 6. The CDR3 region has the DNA TGTGCCAGCAGCCAAGGCGGACAGGGGGGGCTTGAAGCTTTCTTT. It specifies CASSQGGQGGLEAFF.